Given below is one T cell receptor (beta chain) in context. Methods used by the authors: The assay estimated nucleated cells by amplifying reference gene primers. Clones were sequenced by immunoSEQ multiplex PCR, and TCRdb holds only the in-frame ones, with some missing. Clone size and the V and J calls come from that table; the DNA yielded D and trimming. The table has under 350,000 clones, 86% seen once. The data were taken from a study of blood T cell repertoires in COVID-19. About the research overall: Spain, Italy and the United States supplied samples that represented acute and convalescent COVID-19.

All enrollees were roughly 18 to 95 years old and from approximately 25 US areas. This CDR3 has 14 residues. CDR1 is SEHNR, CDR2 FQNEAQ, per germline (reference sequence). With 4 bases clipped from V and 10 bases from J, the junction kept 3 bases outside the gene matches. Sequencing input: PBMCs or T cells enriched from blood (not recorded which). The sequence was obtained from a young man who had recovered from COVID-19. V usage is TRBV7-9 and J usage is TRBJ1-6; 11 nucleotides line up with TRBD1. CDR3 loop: CASSSGTGGSPLHF. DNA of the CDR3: TGTGCCAGCAGCTCCGGGACAGGGGGATCACCCCTCCACTTT.